One sample yielded the 26 T cell receptor beta chains listed below, sequenced in a study of cytomegalovirus exposure and HLA in healthy donors. The PCR had 60 Vbeta and 13 Jbeta primers. Libraries were prepared by immunoSEQ multiplex PCR; TCRdb keeps only in-frame clonotypes and omits some of them. The sample lists around 40,000 clones; roughly 80% were seen once. Sequenced material: PBMCs. The receptors shown here come from a man aged 25 to 40 in good health and CMV-seronegative.

The chain combines TRBV10-1 with TRBJ2-3; 12 bases agree with TRBD2. Trimming took 3 bases from V and 6 from J; bases not matched to a gene: 10. This CDR3 is 17 amino acids long. Germline values: CDR1 WNHNN, CDR2 SYGVQD (reference sequence). The CDR3 DNA reads TGCGCCAGCAGTGAATCGGAACTAGCGGGAGGTTCGGATACGCAGTATTTT. It specifies CASSESELAGGSDTQYF.

The chain uses TRBV7-3 and TRBJ2-5; 10 bases align to TRBD1. Gene TRBJ2-7 matches the end of the DNA better, so the J call may be wrong. CDR3 length: 14 amino acids. Germline lookup yields CDR1 SGHTA and CDR2 FQGTGA. The CDR3 region is CASSSGTGALEQYF. In DNA, the CDR3 is TGTGCCAGCAGCTCCGGGACAGGGGCCCTCGAGCAGTACTTC.

J is TRBJ2-1 and V is TRBV5-1, with a weak D call TRBD1 (6 bases). Germline CDR1 SGHRS, CDR2 YFSETQ. V was clipped by 4 bases and J by 3 bases, with 20 bases between them. CDR3 length equals 17 residues. This chain's CDR3 is CASSPYRQETYYNEQFF. In nucleotides, the CDR3 is TGCGCCAGCAGCCCTTACCGACAGGAAACCTACTACAATGAGCAGTTCTTC.

The genes are TRBV19 and TRBJ1-2; D gene unclear. The germline V gene encodes CDR1 LNHDA and CDR2 SQIVND (reference sequence). The ends were cut back, 4 bases at V and 4 bases at J, with 16 bases in the middle. The CDR3 totals 15 residues. The DNA of the CDR3 is TGTGCCAGTAGTACGACCCCCCCAGGAGGCTATGGCTACACCTTC. It is translated as CASSTTPPGGYGYTF.

CDR3 loop: CASSLGDTSQETQYF. CDR3 bases: TGCGCCAGCAGCTTGGGGGACACCTCCCAAGAGACCCAGTACTTC. V usage is TRBV5-1 and J usage is TRBJ2-5; perhaps TRBD1 as D (6 bases). The germline V gene has CDR1 SGHRS and CDR2 YFSETQ. The V and J ends lost 0 bases and 1 base respectively, with 10 bases between them. The length of the CDR3 is 15 residues.

This clone turned up a few times. This chain joins TRBV19 and TRBJ2-7; maybe TRBD1 (6 bases). The V and J ends lost 6 bases and 6 bases respectively, with 15 bases between them. This CDR3 region has 13 residues. Germline V CDR1 and CDR2: LNHDA, SQIVND (reference sequence). DNA of the CDR3: TGTGCCAGTAGGAAAACAGGGTTGGGCGAGCAGTACTTC. It encodes CASRKTGLGEQYF.

In this sample, this clone turned up a few times. The chain's CDR3 is CASSRGTESSGNTIYF. The CDR3 nucleotides are TGCGCCAGCAGCCGGGGGACGGAAAGCTCTGGAAACACCATATATTTT. V usage is TRBV5-1 and J usage is TRBJ1-3; a possible D gene is TRBD1 (5 bases). The ends were cut back, 4 bases at V and 0 bases at J, with 14 bases in the middle. The CDR3 is 16 residues long. Germline V gives CDR1 SGHRS, CDR2 YFSETQ.

The table lists this clone with a few counts. Other DNA sequences in this specimen translate into the identical CDR3. The chain joins TRBV9 to TRBJ1-1; D is unresolved. The CDR3 is 14 residues long. The germline CDR1 and CDR2 sequences are SGDLS and YYNGEE. V lost 0 bases, J lost 4 bases, and 10 bases lay in between. The CDR3 region has the DNA TGTGCCAGCAGCGTAGGAGGGCTGTCCACTGAAGCTTTCTTT. Protein: CASSVGGLSTEAFF.

V gene TRBV9 combines with J gene TRBJ2-1; maybe TRBD2 (6 bases). In germline, CDR1 is SGDLS, CDR2 YYNGEE. Trimming removed 0 bases from V and 8 bases from J, with 18 bases in between. CDR3 length: 16 amino acids. DNA for the CDR3: TGTGCCAGCAGCGTAGATGGGGGAGGTGGGTTTGATGAGCAGTTCTTC. Translated, it gives CASSVDGGGGFDEQFF.

The chain has TRBV7-6 and TRBJ2-7, with TRBD1 matching 8 bases. Trimming cost V 4 bases and J 3 bases; bases outside gene matches: 8. The CDR3 is 15 residues long. In germline, CDR1 is SGHVS, CDR2 FNYEAQ. DNA of the CDR3: TGTGCCAGCAGCTCAGGGGGCGGCCTTTTCTACGAGCAGTACTTC. Translated: CASSSGGGLFYEQYF.

Only one count was recorded for this clone. The chain employs TRBV7-3 and TRBJ2-7, with D possibly matching TRBD2 (6 bases). Per the germline V gene, CDR1 is SGHTA and CDR2 is FQGTGA. V dropped 2 bases and J dropped 6 bases, with 14 bases sitting between them. The CDR3 loop spans 14 amino acids. This CDR3 reads CASSLDRDSREQYF. Here the CDR3 DNA reads TGTGCCAGCAGCTTAGACCGGGACTCCCGCGAGCAGTACTTC.

J is TRBJ2-3 and V is TRBV5-6; TRBD1 might be the D (5 bases). This CDR3 contains 15 residues. Trimming stripped 4 bases from V and 0 bases from J, with 12 bases between. Germline CDR1 SGHDT, CDR2 YYEEEE. Here the CDR3 reads CASSPRQTSTDTQYF. In DNA, the CDR3 is TGTGCCAGCAGCCCCAGACAGACTAGCACAGATACGCAGTATTTT.

The chain combines TRBV2 with TRBJ2-1; tentatively, D is TRBD2 (6 bases). Trimming removed 6 bases from V and 12 bases from J, with 12 bases in between. Per germline, CDR1 SNHLY and CDR2 FYNNEI. The CDR3 loop spans 11 amino acids. The DNA for the CDR3 is TGTGCCAGCAGACGGGACTCAGGGCAGTTCTTC. This translates into CASRRDSGQFF.

The V gene is TRBV9, the J gene TRBJ1-2, with D unclear. CDR1 and CDR2 (germline): SGDLS, YYNGEE. There are 13 residues in the CDR3. V was clipped by 0 bases and J by 7 bases, with 10 bases between them. Here the CDR3 DNA reads TGTGCCAGCAGCGTAGGTGCGGGGAGTGGCTACACCTTC. Its translation is CASSVGAGSGYTF. Looking up the rest from reference TRBV9 and TRBJ1-2 gives the full variable domain: DSGVTQTPKHLITATGQRVTLRCSPRSGDLSVYWYQQSLDQGLQFLIQYYNGEERAKGNILERFSAQQFPDLHSELNLSSLELGDSALYFCASSVGAGSGYTFGSGTRLTVV.

This rearrangement joins TRBV13 to TRBJ1-2, with a tentative D call TRBD1 (6 bases). Trimming pared 5 bases from V and 3 bases from J, leaving 10 bases between. The germline V gene encodes CDR1 PRHDT and CDR2 FYEKMQ (reference sequence). The CDR3 length is 13 residues. The CDR3 sequence is CASSMTGDYGYTF. The CDR3 DNA sequence: TGTGCCAGCAGCATGACAGGCGACTATGGCTACACCTTC.

This clone was counted a single time. The chain carries TRBV19 and TRBJ2-7; D might be TRBD1 (6 bases). V lost 3 bases to trimming and J lost 4 bases, with 19 bases between them. The germline CDR1 and CDR2 sequences are LNHDA and SQIVND (reference sequence). The length of the CDR3 is 16 residues. As DNA, the CDR3 is TGTGCCAGTAGTATCTCAGAAGGGGGTAATTTATACGAGCAGTACTTC. Its translation is CASSISEGGNLYEQYF.

V gene TRBV29-1 combines with J gene TRBJ2-7, with TRBD2 matching over 12 bases. The CDR3 is made up of 13 amino acids. In germline, CDR1 is SQVTM, CDR2 ANQGSEA. V was clipped by 4 bases and J by 8 bases; unmatched bases: 6. The CDR3 spells CSVGGLAGLQQYF. CDR3 bases: TGCAGCGTTGGAGGACTAGCGGGATTACAGCAGTACTTC.

The chain carries TRBV7-2 and TRBJ1-6; D might be TRBD1 (5 bases). V was clipped by 2 bases and J by 3 bases, with 17 bases between them. The CDR3 length is 18 residues. Germline CDR1 and CDR2: SGHTA and FQGNSA. The CDR3 sequence: CASSLSHPSTVYNSPLHF. The CDR3 DNA sequence: TGTGCCAGCAGCTTATCTCACCCCTCGACAGTCTATAATTCACCCCTCCACTTT.

This clone was found a few times. V gene TRBV19 combines with J gene TRBJ2-7, with D maybe TRBD1 (5 bases). Trimming left V 5 bases short and J 4 bases short, with 12 bases between. The CDR3 loop spans 13 amino acids. Germline assignment: CDR1 LNHDA and CDR2 SQIVND (reference sequence). The DNA for the CDR3 is TGTGCCAGTAGTGGAGCAGGGTGGTACGAGCAGTACTTC. Translated, it gives CASSGAGWYEQYF.

V gene TRBV12-5 combines with J gene TRBJ1-6; 7 bases agree with TRBD1. V shed 6 bases, J shed 7 bases, and the junction held 12 bases outside the gene matches. Germline values: CDR1 LGHNT, CDR2 FRNRAP. CDR3 size: 16 residues. CDR3 DNA sequence: TGTGCTAGTGGCTACCCCCCCGGGACAGTGAATTCACCCCTCCACTTT. Amino acid sequence: CASGYPPGTVNSPLHF.

As concerns this clone: Relative to the germline gene, one junction end is altered; a read error may explain this. This sequence joins TRBV7-9 and TRBJ2-1; D gene unclear. Germline assignment: CDR1 SEHNR and CDR2 FQNEAQ (reference sequence). CDR3 length: 16 residues. This CDR3 is CSSSTRSDFSYNEQFF. DNA for the CDR3: TGTTCCAGCAGCACCCGCTCTGATTTCAGCTACAATGAGCAGTTCTTC. The full variable domain, its missing parts supplied by reference TRBV7-9 and TRBJ2-1, is DTGVSQNPRHKITKRGQNVTFRCDPISEHNRLYWYRQTLGQGPEFLTYFQNEAQLEKSRLLSDRFSAERPKGSFSTLEIQRTEQGDSAMYLCSSSTRSDFSYNEQFFGPGTRLTVL.

The gene calls are TRBV9 and TRBJ2-1, with D tentatively TRBD2 (5 bases). The germline V and J ends were trimmed by 0 bases and 0 bases, with 10 bases remaining between them. Germline CDR1 and CDR2: SGDLS and YYNGEE. This CDR3 has 16 residues. The DNA of the CDR3 is TGTGCCAGCAGCGTAGCTCTAGCCAGCTCCTACAATGAGCAGTTCTTC. As protein: CASSVALASSYNEQFF. The full variable domain, rest sourced from reference TRBV9 and TRBJ2-1, is DSGVTQTPKHLITATGQRVTLRCSPRSGDLSVYWYQQSLDQGLQFLIQYYNGEERAKGNILERFSAQQFPDLHSELNLSSLELGDSALYFCASSVALASSYNEQFFGPGTRLTVL.

This clone was picked up one time. V is TRBV11-2 and J is TRBJ1-1; no definite D call. CDR1 is SGHAT, CDR2 FQNNGV, per germline. Trimming took 1 base from V and 10 from J, leaving 16 bases between them. This CDR3 has 14 amino acids. The CDR3 reads CASSLVSGPRGAFF. The CDR3 region has the DNA TGTGCCAGCAGCTTAGTTAGCGGACCCCGAGGAGCTTTCTTT.

V and J are TRBV5-4 and TRBJ2-7, with 9 bases identical to TRBD2. V lost 2 bases to trimming and J lost 4 bases; unmatched junction nucleotides: 1. The CDR3 totals 13 residues. The germline CDR1 and CDR2 sequences are SGHNT and YYREEE (reference sequence). The CDR3: CASSFTSGYEQYF. CDR3 nucleotide sequence: TGTGCCAGCAGCTTTACTAGCGGGTACGAGCAGTACTTC.

The chain employs TRBV28 and TRBJ2-1; D is uncertain. Trimming stripped 5 bases from V and 2 bases from J, with 7 bases between. The CDR3 has 13 amino acids. Germline CDR1 and CDR2: MDHEN and SYDVKM. As DNA, the CDR3 is TGTGCCAGCAGTCCACCTACCTACAATGAGCAGTTCTTC. This gives the protein CASSPPTYNEQFF.

This clone was seen once. The CDR3, as DNA: TGTGCCAGCACCCCGAACAGGAATTCACCCCTCCACTTT. This codes for CASTPNRNSPLHF. The chain carries TRBV2 and TRBJ1-6, with D maybe TRBD1 (5 bases). V lost 7 bases and J 7 bases, leaving 11 bases between the germline ends. The length of the CDR3 is 13 residues. Germline values: CDR1 SNHLY, CDR2 FYNNEI. Full variable domain (missing parts from reference TRBV2 and TRBJ1-6): EPEVTQTPSHQVTQMGQEVILRCVPISNHLYFYWYRQILGQKVEFLVSFYNNEISEKSEIFDDQFSVERPDGSNFTLKIRSTKLEDSAMYFCASTPNRNSPLHFGNGTRLTVT.